This T cell receptor beta chain was sequenced during a study of T cell clonality in common variable immunodeficiency. The CDR3 length is 14 residues. Germline lookup yields CDR1 SGDLS and CDR2 YYNGEE. The V gene lost 2 bases and the J gene lost 0 bases, with 9 bases spanning the gap. TCRdb's copy holds only in-frame clones and misses some; the assay was immunoSEQ multiplex PCR. Recorded here are more than 65,000 clones, none singletons. This clone was picked up many times. Coverage ceases 3 residues before the CDR3 finishes, and the germline J gene fills in the end. Source material: peripheral blood mononuclear cells. The genes are TRBV9 and TRBJ2-7; D gene uncertain. This receptor was obtained from a person between 18 and 70 years old in good health. CDR3 bases read: TGTGCCAGCAGCGTTGACTCAAGCTCCTACGAG. It encodes CASSVDSSSYE. The whole CDR3 sequence is CASSVDSSSYEQYF. The full variable domain, completed using reference TRBV9 and TRBJ2-7, is DSGVTQTPKHLITATGQRVTLRCSPRSGDLSVYWYQQSLDQGLQFLIQYYNGEERAKGNILERFSAQQFPDLHSELNLSSLELGDSALYFCASSVDSSSYEQYFGPGTRLTVT.